This TCR beta chain was sequenced for a study of Ad26.COV2.S vaccination and SARS-CoV-2 variants. Trimming stripped 7 bases from V and 4 bases from J, with 10 bases between. This CDR3 has 12 amino acids. Looked up from germline, CDR1 is SQVTM and CDR2 is ANQGSEA. Treatment defined: 19 received Ad26.COV2.S at low or high dose, single or two shots; 5 received placebo; per-sample allocation not given. Sampling took place 63 days after the first vaccine or placebo injection. Data came from immunoSEQ multiplex PCR; TCRdb stores just in-frame clones and leaves some out. Of roughly 300,000 clones listed, roughly 91% are singletons.

The receptor's source is a person aged 18 to 59 who received the Ad26.COV2.S COVID-19 vaccine or a placebo. The specimen comprised peripheral blood, sampled in a trial of Ad26.COV2.S vaccine versus placebo. The J gene is TRBJ1-4, the V gene TRBV29-1; no clear D gene. In nucleotides, the CDR3 is TGCAGCGCCGGATCTATTAATGAAAAACTGTTTTTT. Translating gives CSAGSINEKLFF.